One TCR beta chain is described in this entry. In this sample, this clone turned up once. No cognate antigen has been identified for it. Base qualities are not at hand, and no much larger clone is one base apart. This specimen comes from a study of T cell responses to AZD1222 COVID-19 vaccine (dated by TCRdb to about 2021). Study-level background: AZD1222 recipients given second doses at about 4 weeks or at about 12 weeks were pooled, since spike-specific TCR depth and breadth were not found to differ between the two schedules. Trial participants were enrolled by age into 18-55, 56-69 and 70-plus year subgroups, with around 150, 28 and 57 TCR-sequenced participants respectively. TCR sequencing covered more than 230 trial participants: nearly 210 given two doses of AZD1222 and 26 given two doses of MenACWY control vaccine.

Trimming takes 2 bases from V and 6 bases from J, and the germline ends sit 11 bases apart. For CDR1 and CDR2, the germline V gene lists MNHEY and SVGAGI. Including cysteine and phenylalanine, the CDR3 has 14 amino acids. The only DNA kept is the CDR3, 42 bases in frame from the first base. Read against the paper, the sample's time point label means: baseline before first vaccination. Vaccinee samples were obtained from the UK trials COV001 and COV002, which included a single-blind randomized controlled phase 2/3 trial of AZD1222 (ChAdOx1 nCoV-19) in healthy adults. For TCRbeta chain sequencing, PBMC samples from trial participants were taken at day 0 and at day 28 after the second dose. General study outcomes and caveats: Participants were mostly white British and included more females than males, and it was suggested by the authors that clonal diversity may have been underestimated. Because no day 14 peak-response samples were available, repertoires were characterized only after the peak T cell response. Conclusions about previously exposed vaccinees are limited, since just five or six AZD1222 recipients were seropositive for SARS-CoV-2 at baseline. The 56-69-year group was small, and its depth increase did not reach significance, likely because of low power. Nearly half of unique spike-specific TCRs reportedly recognized epitopes outside regions mutated in the B.1.351 and B.1.1.7 variants. After two AZD1222 doses, both the breadth and the depth of spike-specific TCRs were significantly higher than at day 0 and than in MenACWY recipients. The vaccine-associated CD4 TCRs covered the entire spike protein, and the dominant responses fell in regions 160-218 and 743-854.

The CDR3 regions of human TCRbeta chains were subjected to immunosequencing. In the paper's pipeline: TCRs in the repertoires were matched against a reference library of SARS-CoV-2-specific TCRs that had been generated with the MIRA antigen-specificity platform. Breadth was defined as the fraction of unique TCRs that were SARS-CoV-2-associated, and depth was defined as the fraction of total T cells that were SARS-CoV-2-associated. Using the MIRA data, each spike-specific TCR was mapped to the spike region that the TCR reacts to and placed in a CD4 or CD8 class. Log10-transformed breadth and depth values were compared by one-way ANOVA with Sidak's multiple comparisons tests. TCRdb holds this immuneACCESS table with in-frame rearrangements only. Some clones are missing; in checked studies, unresolved V genes explain under half, and the rest has no known cause. For V, J and clone size, that table is used; D and trimming come from the DNA. The sample table lists around 61,000 clones, 80% to 90% of them with a count of one. Together, the top ten hold approximately 16% of the sample.

Sequences were derived from peripheral blood, sampled on day 0 of AZD1222 vaccination. The sequence came from an adult in good health. Here the chain combines TRBV6-5 and TRBJ2-1; a confident D gene designation cannot be given. The CDR3 protein is CASSYGRAFNEQFF. The bases read TGTGCCAGCAGTTACGGCAGAGCCTTCAATGAGCAGTTCTTC.